This TCR beta chain was sequenced for a study of blood T cells in healthy people across ages. Combining a sample-barcoded 5' primer with a J-beta primer mix, a second PCR ran for about 7 to 12 cycles. A single record per CDR3 protein comes from TCRdb applying MiXCR to the 5' RACE reads. Of about 800,000 distinct CDR3 sequences in the sample, 20% to 30% are singletons; the top ten hold approximately 4%. A remark on this clonotype: Antigen unknown.

The V and J ends lost 5 bases and 0 bases, in that order; junction bases with no gene match: 7. The germline V gene has CDR1 SEHNR and CDR2 FQNEAQ (reference sequence). The CDR3 has 15 residues. Notes on the study in general: Diversity figures derived from one million T cells were judged to underestimate the true value.

These records were also assigned to another study, of T cells of mothers and their children.

This receptor was identified in a boy aged 10-17 years in good health. The gene calls are TRBV7-9 and TRBJ2-7; TRBD2 aligns across 7 bases. The sample comprised blood. CDR3 amino acids: CASSPMGGGSYEQYF. In DNA form, the CDR3 reads TGTGCCAGCAGCCCCATGGGGGGGGGCTCCTACGAGCAGTACTTC.